The TCR beta chain under discussion was sequenced for a study of blood T cell repertoires in COVID-19. Study information: The cDNA or gDNA used as material had been derived from T cells, B-cell-depleted T cells, or PBMCs.

This table comes from immunoSEQ multiplex PCR, and its TCRdb copy is limited to in-frame clones, with some not included. The table shows 250,000 to 300,000 clones, with approximately 90% occurring only once. Sequenced: PBMCs or T cells enriched from blood (not recorded which). The clonotype was recovered from a middle-aged man who had recovered from COVID-19.

This CDR3 is CACDRTSDIQYF. The CDR3 DNA is TGTGCCTGCGACAGGACTAGCGACATTCAGTACTTC. The rearrangement links TRBV30 to TRBJ2-4; 9 positions match TRBD2. CDR1 and CDR2 from the germline V gene are GTSNPN and SVGIG (reference sequence). V shed 6 bases, J shed 8 bases, and the junction held 5 bases outside the gene matches. The CDR3 spans 12 residues.